This is a list of T cell receptor beta chains from one sample in a study of blood T cell repertoires in COVID-19. Here immunoSEQ multiplex PCR was the method, and the copy in TCRdb shows in-frame clones only, minus some. The sample lists approximately 200,000 clones; 70% to 80% were seen once. Material: peripheral blood. The receptor set was obtained from a woman between 40 and 55 years old with COVID-19, enrolled during active disease. Each CDR3 is given without its conserved first and last residue. Fields, in order: D gene, CDR3 length, V gene, J gene, CDR3 protein. A D gene is named only where the DNA matches it firmly.

NA	16	TRBV6-6	TRBJ2-1	ASSPWNQGRSSYNEQF
NA	16	TRBV6-2/TRBV6-3	TRBJ1-1	ASSKPFGRATMNTEAF
TRBD1	14	TRBV29-1	TRBJ2-3	SVLGPGQGATDTQY
NA	11	TRBV6-1	TRBJ2-3	ASSEVVGGTQY
NA	14	TRBV28	TRBJ2-7	ASSFPEDSNTYEQY
NA	12	TRBV5-1	TRBJ1-6	ASSDSSYNSPLH
TRBD1	12	TRBV7-9	TRBJ1-2	ASSSQGARWGYT
NA	13	TRBV7-2	TRBJ1-1	ASSQRGGGNTEAF
TRBD1	13	TRBV18	TRBJ1-1	ASSPKTGRGTEAF
TRBD1	13	TRBV7-2	TRBJ2-5	ASTWPGQGAETQY
TRBD1	13	TRBV3-1/TRBV3-2	TRBJ2-2	ASSLQGDYTGELF
TRBD1	13	TRBV5-4	TRBJ1-2	ASSTQGGAMQGYT
TRBD2	11	TRBV12-3/TRBV12-4	TRBJ2-1	ATRTSGYNEQF
TRBD2	15	TRBV24-1	TRBJ2-3	ATSESSGGALGDTQY
TRBD1	14	TRBV5-1	TRBJ2-7	ASSYQTGQLSYEQY
NA	14	TRBV9	TRBJ1-1	ASSLGPHPADTEAF
TRBD1	15	TRBV7-3	TRBJ2-6	ASSARQGRAGANVLT
TRBD1	13	TRBV18	TRBJ1-6	ASSPPVQGDSPLH
TRBD1	13	TRBV5-8	TRBJ1-4	ASRVVGTGGEKLF
TRBD1	13	TRBV10-2	TRBJ1-1	ASGDRAIMNTEAF